This is a list of T cell receptor beta chains from one sample in a study of shared clonotypes between healthy human individuals. Method: immunoSEQ multiplex PCR; TCRdb's copy keeps in-frame clones and lacks some. The table includes around 1.9 million clones, just over 90% detected once. Sequenced sample: naive CD8+ T cells from PBMCs. The receptors stem from a man in his late teens or twenties in good health. Some clones in this sample may be carry-over from other donors' samples. CDR3s include the opening cysteine and the closing phenylalanine or tryptophan. D genes are given only for firm matches. The size entry is marked missing in some rows and otherwise reads once, few, many or a size class.

cdr3_length j_call v_call clone_size d_call cdr3_nt cdr3_aa
16 TRBJ2-7 TRBV11-1 NA NA TGTGCCAGCAGCTTTTGGGTTGACTCCGCACCTGACGAGCAGTACTTC CASSFWVDSAPDEQYF
17 TRBJ2-5 TRBV10-1 NA TRBD2 TGCGCCAGCAGTGATGGTACGGGAGGGCCGGTCACCGAGACCCAGTACTTC CASSDGTGGPVTETQYF
11 TRBJ2-1 TRBV15 NA NA TGTGCCACCAGCGGGGACAATGAGCAGTTCTTC CATSGDNEQFF
15 TRBJ2-2 TRBV5-4 NA TRBD1 TGTGCCAGCAGCGCCGGGACAGGGCTGACCGGGGAGCTGTTTTTT CASSAGTGLTGELFF
17 TRBJ1-1 TRBV27 NA TRBD1 TGTGCCAGCAGTTTTTTGGGCCCTACAGGGGCGAACACTGAAGCTTTCTTT CASSFLGPTGANTEAFF
13 TRBJ2-3 TRBV11-3 NA TRBD2 TGTGCCAGCAGCATGACTAGCCGAGATACGCAGTATTTT CASSMTSRDTQYF
16 TRBJ2-1 TRBV11-1 NA TRBD2 TGTGCCAGCAGACACGGGGGGTCTAGCTCCTACAATGAGCAGTTCTTC CASRHGGSSSYNEQFF
14 TRBJ2-2 TRBV29-1 NA NA TGCAGCGTTGTGGGACCTAACACCCCCGGGGAGCTGTTTTTT CSVVGPNTPGELFF
17 TRBJ2-7 TRBV9 once NA TGTGCCAGCAGCGAAAACCCCGGGCCTCCCATACCCTACGAGCAGTACTTC CASSENPGPPIPYEQYF
17 TRBJ1-2 TRBV28 NA NA TGTGCCAGCAGTTTATTTACTGAATGGGGGGCTAACTATGGCTACACCTTC CASSLFTEWGANYGYTF